These T cell receptor beta chains were read from a single sample in a study of PD-1 blockade in classical Hodgkin lymphoma. Sequencing was performed with immunoSEQ multiplex PCR; in TCRdb, only in-frame clones are kept and a portion is missing. The profile covers over 85,000 clones, with approximately 94% appearing a single time and 1.5% to 2.5% taken by the ten largest. The source material was peripheral blood mononuclear cells (PBMCs), sampled before the fourth cycle of nivolumab. The receptors were gathered from a human donor with classical Hodgkin lymphoma. Both conserved end residues are part of each CDR3. Fields, in order: V gene, J gene, D gene, clone size, CDR3 protein, CDR3 DNA. A D gene is named only where the DNA matches it firmly. Some rows have no size entry. The others give once, few or many, or a class for an expanded clone.

TRBV27,TRBJ2-3,TRBD1,.,CASRTGTVADTQYF,TGTGCCAGCAGGACGGGGACAGTGGCCGATACGCAGTATTTT
TRBV18,TRBJ2-7,TRBD2,once,CASSPIDAGVYEQYF,TGTGCCAGCTCACCAATCGATGCGGGAGTCTACGAGCAGTACTTC
TRBV2,TRBJ2-3,TRBD2,.,CASRRLAGGSLSTDTQYF,TGTGCCAGCAGGCGACTAGCGGGAGGAAGTCTCAGCACAGATACGCAGTATTTT
TRBV7-9,TRBJ2-2,TRBD1,once,CASSRPDRAGELFF,TGTGCCAGCAGCCGTCCGGACAGGGCCGGGGAGCTGTTTTTT
TRBV29-1,TRBJ2-7,.,once,CSVGRSYEQYF,TGCAGCGTTGGTCGGTCCTACGAGCAGTACTTC
TRBV28,TRBJ1-1,.,.,CASSPSGQAKAFF,TGTGCCAGCAGTCCGTCGGGGCAAGCTAAAGCTTTCTTT
TRBV10-3,TRBJ1-2,TRBD1,.,CAISPGQGSYGYTF,TGTGCCATCAGTCCGGGACAGGGGTCGTATGGCTACACCTTC
TRBV5-1,TRBJ2-5,.,.,CASSPPLADQETQYF,TGCGCCAGCAGCCCACCCCTGGCAGACCAAGAAACCCAGTACTTC
TRBV9,TRBJ2-7,TRBD1,.,CASSARGGQGFYEQYF,TGTGCCAGCAGCGCCAGAGGGGGACAGGGGTTCTACGAGCAGTACTTC
TRBV19,TRBJ2-7,.,.,CASSTRQSYEQYF,TGTGCCAGTAGTACAAGACAGTCCTACGAGCAGTACTTC
TRBV18,TRBJ2-7,TRBD1,.,CASSPTGVSYEQYF,TGTGCCAGCTCACCAACAGGGGTCTCCTACGAGCAGTACTTC
TRBV5-1,TRBJ2-7,.,.,CASSLVTGYTYEQYF,TGCGCCAGCAGCTTGGTAACAGGGTACACCTACGAGCAGTACTTC
TRBV14,TRBJ2-7,TRBD1,once,CASSLLRGPYEQYF,TGTGCCAGCAGCCTTCTTAGGGGGCCCTACGAGCAGTACTTC
TRBV27,TRBJ1-4,.,.,CASSLEFPGSATNEKLFF,TGTGCCAGCAGTTTAGAGTTTCCAGGAAGTGCAACTAATGAAAAACTGTTTTTT
TRBV28,TRBJ2-7,.,.,CASSFQAPSEQYF,TGTGCCAGCAGCTTTCAAGCCCCCAGCGAGCAGTACTTC
TRBV19,TRBJ2-1,TRBD2,.,CASSTRGRGYNEQFF,TGTGCCAGTAGTACTCGCGGGAGGGGGTACAATGAGCAGTTCTTC
TRBV4-1,TRBJ1-4,TRBD1,once,CASSQNQGEVEKLFF,TGCGCCAGCAGCCAAAATCAGGGGGAGGTTGAAAAACTGTTTTTT
TRBV5-1,TRBJ2-7,.,.,CASSLPSYEQYF,TGCGCCAGCAGCCTGCCATCCTACGAGCAGTACTTC
TRBV18,TRBJ1-1,.,.,CASSPIGGLTEAFF,TGTGCCAGCTCACCAATAGGGGGTTTGACTGAAGCTTTCTTT
TRBV27,TRBJ2-1,TRBD2,.,CASGTNPFSYNEQFF,TGTGCCAGCGGGACTAACCCTTTTTCCTACAATGAGCAGTTCTTC
TRBV11-2,TRBJ1-4,.,.,CASSPNLATNEKLFF,TGTGCCAGCAGCCCGAATTTGGCAACTAATGAAAAACTGTTTTTT
TRBV4-1,TRBJ2-1,TRBD1,.,CASSQVPHDRGQYNEQFF,TGCGCCAGCAGCCAAGTGCCCCATGACAGGGGGCAGTACAATGAGCAGTTCTTC
TRBV7-9,TRBJ2-7,.,.,CASSLGLGAVHEQYF,TGTGCCAGCAGCTTAGGTCTGGGGGCGGTCCACGAGCAGTACTTC
TRBV6-4,TRBJ1-6,.,.,CASSDTGGEDSPLHF,TGTGCCAGCAGTGACACGGGCGGTGAAGATTCACCCCTCCACTTT
TRBV6-6,TRBJ2-7,TRBD2,.,CASSYSRTSGSYEQYF,TGTGCCAGCAGTTACTCAAGGACTAGCGGGTCCTACGAGCAGTACTTC
TRBV7-9,TRBJ2-1,.,.,CASSWLGKQFF,TGTGCCAGCAGCTGGCTCGGGAAGCAGTTCTTC
TRBV19,TRBJ2-5,.,.,CASSGGRVRETQYF,TGTGCCAGTAGTGGCGGCAGGGTCAGGGAGACCCAGTACTTC
TRBV29-1,TRBJ2-7,TRBD1,few,CSGGQGAYEQYF,TGCAGCGGGGGACAGGGGGCTTACGAGCAGTACTTC
TRBV30,TRBJ2-7,.,once,CAWAELRTQQYF,TGTGCCTGGGCCGAGCTGAGGACACAGCAGTACTTC
TRBV27,TRBJ2-7,TRBD2,.,CASSNPRTSGRAHEQYF,TGTGCCAGCAGCAACCCAAGAACTAGCGGGAGGGCCCACGAGCAGTACTTC
TRBV6-6,TRBJ2-7,TRBD1,.,CASSYSGQGSYEQYF,TGTGCCAGCAGTTACTCGGGACAGGGATCCTACGAGCAGTACTTC
TRBV28,TRBJ2-2,.,.,CASYSGELFF,TGTGCCAGTTACTCCGGGGAGCTGTTTTTT
TRBV7-2,TRBJ1-3,.,.,CASSLVVGVGNTIYF,TGTGCCAGCAGCTTAGTAGTGGGGGTTGGAAACACCATATATTTT
TRBV5-1,TRBJ1-1,TRBD1,.,CASSWDRANTEAFF,TGCGCCAGCAGCTGGGACAGGGCGAACACTGAAGCTTTCTTT
TRBV4-1,TRBJ1-1,.,.,CASSQVRVTNTEAFF,TGCGCCAGCAGCCAAGTCAGGGTGACGAACACTGAAGCTTTCTTT
TRBV5-4,TRBJ2-5,.,.,CASSLVLSRGQETQYF,TGTGCCAGCAGCTTGGTCTTGTCTCGGGGACAAGAGACCCAGTACTTC
TRBV4-1,TRBJ2-7,TRBD2,.,CASSQGPLANSYEQYF,TGCGCCAGCAGCCAAGGTCCACTAGCGAACTCCTACGAGCAGTACTTC
TRBV4-1,TRBJ1-1,.,once,CASSHRTPPTGNTEAFF,TGCGCCAGCAGCCACCGGACACCTCCCACGGGGAACACTGAAGCTTTCTTT
TRBV14,TRBJ2-2,.,.,CASSHSGSIVGELFF,TGTGCCAGCAGCCACTCAGGGAGTATTGTCGGGGAGCTGTTTTTT
TRBV4-1,TRBJ2-3,TRBD2,.,CASSQEASGSNPRGDTQYF,TGCGCCAGCAGCCAAGAGGCTAGCGGGAGCAACCCCCGGGGAGATACGCAGTATTTT
TRBV28,TRBJ2-1,TRBD2,.,CASSLIAGAIYNEQFF,TGTGCCAGCAGTTTAATAGCGGGAGCCATCTACAATGAGCAGTTCTTC
TRBV5-4,TRBJ2-7,.,.,CASSLDLGDYEQYF,TGTGCCAGCAGCTTGGATTTGGGGGACTACGAGCAGTACTTC
TRBV9,TRBJ1-3,.,.,CASSVGAFGNTIYF,TGTGCCAGCAGCGTAGGTGCTTTTGGAAACACCATATATTTT
TRBV20-1,TRBJ2-1,.,.,CSASDLNEQFF,TGCAGTGCTAGCGACTTGAATGAGCAGTTCTTC
TRBV5-1,TRBJ2-7,TRBD2,.,CASSLGFKREIYEQYF,TGCGCCAGCAGCTTGGGGTTTAAGCGGGAGATCTACGAGCAGTACTTC
TRBV27,TRBJ2-7,.,.,CASSFGAAYEQYF,TGTGCCAGCAGTTTTGGTGCGGCGTACGAGCAGTACTTC
TRBV6-1,TRBJ2-7,TRBD1,once,CASSGNRGPYEQYF,TGTGCCAGCAGTGGCAACAGGGGCCCCTACGAGCAGTACTTC
TRBV5-6,TRBJ2-7,.,.,CASSPDRGSYEQYF,TGTGCCAGCAGCCCCGACCGCGGCTCCTACGAGCAGTACTTC
TRBV27,TRBJ1-3,.,.,CASSPLYSGNTIYF,TGTGCCAGCAGTCCCCTCTACTCTGGAAACACCATATATTTT
TRBV30,TRBJ2-4,.,.,CAWSPPTGAKNIQYF,TGTGCCTGGAGTCCCCCCACAGGGGCCAAAAACATTCAGTACTTC
TRBV6-1,TRBJ1-2,.,.,CASSEVLRRLGYTF,TGTGCCAGCAGTGAAGTACTCCGAAGACTAGGCTACACCTTC
TRBV5-8,TRBJ1-5,.,.,CASSLVVRVHSNQPQHF,TGTGCCAGCAGCTTGGTTGTGAGGGTTCATAGCAATCAGCCCCAGCATTTT
TRBV7-9,TRBJ2-4,TRBD1,.,CASSYGQENIQYF,TGTGCCAGCAGCTATGGACAGGAAAACATTCAGTACTTC
TRBV27,TRBJ1-5,.,once,CASSFWGQPQHF,TGTGCCAGCAGTTTTTGGGGACAGCCCCAGCATTTT
TRBV27,TRBJ2-7,TRBD1,.,CASSRQGAYEQYF,TGTGCCAGCAGTCGACAGGGTGCCTACGAGCAGTACTTC
TRBV5-1,TRBJ1-1,TRBD1,few,CASSLTGAMNTEAFF,TGCGCCAGCAGCTTGACAGGGGCTATGAACACTGAAGCTTTCTTT
TRBV19,TRBJ1-5,.,.,CASSVDRYQPQHF,TGTGCCAGCTCAGTCGACCGCTACCAGCCCCAGCATTTT
TRBV28,TRBJ1-2,.,.,CASTLGEGESGVYGYTF,TGTGCCAGCACCTTGGGGGAGGGTGAGAGCGGGGTCTATGGCTACACCTTC
TRBV7-3,TRBJ1-2,.,.,CASSLTSDSAGYTF,TGTGCCAGCAGCCTCACCTCCGACAGTGCCGGCTACACCTTC
TRBV30,TRBJ1-6,.,.,CAWSGDGWGTPLHF,TGTGCCTGGAGTGGGGATGGATGGGGGACCCCCCTCCACTTT